Shown below are 18 T cell receptor beta chains from a single sample sequenced in a study of T-cell reconstitution after alpha-beta-depleted transplantation in children (dated by TCRdb to the mid-2010s). The library came from PCR. Sequencer: Illumina HiSeq 2500. TCR libraries were prepared with molecular barcoding, using unique molecular identifiers to normalize TCRbeta repertoire quantification. Using fastp trimming at Q25 and MiXCR clonotype assembly, TCRdb reanalyzed the public sequencing data and kept in-frame beta chains. Merged by CDR3 protein, the rows form single entries marked with the most common genes and DNA. Recorded for this sample are around 670,000 distinct CDR3 sequences; around 13% of them occurred a single time. 0.75% to 0.85% of the sample is held by the ten biggest clonotypes. The treatment or condition label on this specimen signifies: allogeneic hematopoietic cell transplantation with graft depleted of TCRalphabeta T cells and CD19 B cells.

The sample was PBMCs, taken before TCRalphabeta/CD19-depleted stem cell transplant. The receptors were sampled from a girl aged 2 to 9 with congenital amegakaryocytic thrombocytopenia, due to receive a stem cell transplant.

This clonotype has just a few counts. The genes are TRBV12-3 or TRBV12-4 and TRBJ2-7, with D tentatively TRBD2 (6 bases). The V end was cut by 7 bases, the J end by 5 bases, with 15 bases between. There are 13 residues in the CDR3. Here the CDR3 reads CASKLEGWDEQYF. The CDR3, as DNA: TGTGCCAGCAAACTGGAGGGCTGGGACGAGCAGTACTTC.

This clonotype was observed at least ten times. The rearrangement joins TRBV18 to TRBJ2-1; D is perhaps TRBD1 (5 bases). The CDR3 is made up of 13 amino acids. CDR1 is KGHSH, CDR2 LQKENI, per germline. Trimming left V 2 bases short and J 10 bases short, with 12 bases between. The CDR3 DNA is TGTGCCAGCTCACCATCCAGGGTGGGAGAGCAGTTCTTC. As protein: CASSPSRVGEQFF. Full variable domain (remainder filled in from reference TRBV18 and TRBJ2-1): NAGVMQNPRHLVRRRGQEARLRCSPMKGHSHVYWYRQLPEEGLKFMVYLQKENIIDESGMPKERFSAEFPKEGPSILRIQQVVRGDSAAYFCASSPSRVGEQFFGPGTRLTVL.

The chain employs TRBV15 and TRBJ2-3; 7 bases agree with TRBD2. Germline V CDR1 and CDR2: LNHNV, YYDKDF (reference sequence). Losses at the gene ends were 0 bases for V and 11 bases for J; bases not matched to a gene: 8. There are 14 residues in the CDR3. The CDR3 region is CATSRDWGGRGQYF. The DNA for the CDR3 is TGTGCCACCAGCAGAGATTGGGGGGGACGAGGGCAGTATTTT.

This clonotype was recorded at least ten times. CDR3 sequence: CATSPPGQGLNQPQHF. The CDR3 DNA follows: TGTGCCACCTCACCCCCGGGACAGGGATTAAATCAGCCCCAGCATTTT. The chain couples TRBV12-3 or TRBV12-4 to TRBJ1-5; 9 bases are shared with TRBD1. V shed 10 bases and J 4 bases; nucleotides not matched to a gene: 14. The CDR3 has 16 residues.

On this clonotype: A much more abundant neighbour one base away suggests this may be a read error. The V call is TRBV20-1, the J call TRBJ2-5; D might be TRBD2 (5 bases). The CDR3 sequence is 12 residues long. Germline values: CDR1 DFQATT, CDR2 SNEGSKA (reference sequence). The CDR3 DNA is TGCCGTGCTAGCCTGTACCAAGAGACCCAGTACTTC. It encodes CRASLYQETQYF.

This chain connects TRBV5-1 to TRBJ1-2; unclear D gene. Trimming removed 3 bases at V and 5 bases at J, with 20 bases between. CDR3 length: 16 residues. Germline assignment: CDR1 SGHRS and CDR2 YFSETQ. The CDR3 sequence: CASSSDPSSFLYGYTF. CDR3 DNA sequence: TGCGCCAGCAGCTCGGACCCCTCCAGCTTCCTTTATGGCTACACCTTC.

The sample holds many counts of this clonotype. The junction and the germline gene differ at one end; a read error may be behind it. V usage is TRBV5-1 and J usage is TRBJ2-1; TRBD1 might be the D (6 bases). The germline CDR1 and CDR2 sequences are SGHRS and YFSETQ. This CDR3 is built from 12 residues. The CDR3 bases are TGCGCCAGCAGGATCCAGGACAGCCCCCCACATTTC. As protein: CASRIQDSPPHF.

J is TRBJ2-7 and V is TRBV18; D is perhaps TRBD1 (5 bases). V lost 1 base, J lost 2 bases, and 9 bases lay in between. Germline loops: CDR1 KGHSH, CDR2 LQKENI. The CDR3 is 14 amino acids. The CDR3 nucleotides are TGTGCCAGCTCACCACAGGGGAACGCCTACGAGCAGTACTTC. It translates to CASSPQGNAYEQYF.

This clonotype was seen at least ten times. At one end the junction does not follow the germline gene, possibly because of a read error. This chain joins TRBV29-1 and TRBJ1-1; possibly TRBD1 for D (5 bases). The CDR3 is 13 amino acids. Looked up from germline, CDR1 is SQVTM and CDR2 is ANQGSEA. CDR3 DNA sequence: TGCACCGTTGGCGGGGACTTTAGGACTGAAGCTTTCTTT. Translation: CTVGGDFRTEAFF.

Remarks on this clonotype: A read error may explain this, as a much larger clone is one base away. The chain recombines TRBV5-1 with TRBJ2-5; a possible D gene is TRBD2 (6 bases). The CDR3 covers 14 residues. Germline CDR1 SGHRS, CDR2 YFSETQ. The CDR3 region has the DNA TGCGCCAGCAGCTTGGCGGGGGATCAAGAGACCCAGTCCTTC. Residues: CASSLAGDQETQSF.

The chain couples TRBV20-1 to TRBJ2-1; D might be TRBD1 or TRBD2, each matching 5 bases. Germline lookup yields CDR1 DFQATT and CDR2 SNEGSKA (reference sequence). This CDR3 has 10 amino acids. The V and J ends lost 6 bases and 9 bases respectively, with 9 bases between them. The DNA of the CDR3 is TGCAGTGCCGGGACCGGTGAGCAGTTCTTC. It specifies CSAGTGEQFF.

The V gene is TRBV5-5, the J gene TRBJ2-5; perhaps TRBD2 as D (6 bases). V dropped 4 bases and J dropped 2 bases, with 15 bases sitting between them. Germline CDR1 is SGHKS and CDR2 is YYEKEE (reference sequence). The CDR3 contains 15 residues. The CDR3 loop reads CASSQWGDPQETQYF. The CDR3 DNA reads as TGTGCCAGCAGCCAATGGGGGGATCCTCAAGAGACCCAGTACTTC.

This clonotype was seen a few times. The chain combines TRBV7-2 with TRBJ2-1; either TRBD1 or TRBD2 may supply D (6 bases each). The CDR3 length is 16 residues. Germline V gene sequence: CDR1 SGHTA, CDR2 FQGNSA. V lost 1 base and J 8 bases, leaving 18 bases between the germline ends. CDR3 loop: CASSLEGGGRLDEQFF. CDR3 bases: TGTGCCAGCAGCTTAGAGGGGGGCGGTCGTCTCGATGAGCAGTTCTTC.

This clonotype was detected ten times or more. This rearrangement joins TRBV30 to TRBJ1-2; D may be TRBD1 (5 bases). Germline V gene lookup returns CDR1 GTSNPN and CDR2 SVGIG (reference sequence). V gave up 1 base and J gave up 5 bases, with 17 bases separating them. There are 15 residues in the CDR3. This chain's CDR3 is CAWSGDGFAGYGYTF. The CDR3 DNA reads as TGTGCCTGGAGTGGGGACGGGTTTGCCGGGTATGGCTACACCTTC.

This clonotype was seen ten or more times. The chain recombines TRBV20-1 with TRBJ1-2; D possibly corresponds to TRBD1 (5 bases). The CDR3 has 14 amino acids. The germline V gene encodes CDR1 DFQATT and CDR2 SNEGSKA (reference sequence). V was pared by 3 bases and J by 1 base, with 12 bases between. Here the CDR3 reads CSARGGILNYGYTF. Here the CDR3 DNA reads TGCAGTGCTAGGGGGGGGATCCTTAACTATGGCTACACCTTC.

This clonotype appeared many times. The chain is built from TRBV6-1 and TRBJ1-4, with 7 bases identical to TRBD1. The CDR3 spans 14 residues. The trim removed 5 bases at V and 7 bases at J, leaving 7 bases unmatched. Germline V gives CDR1 MNHNS, CDR2 SASEGT. The CDR3 DNA reads as TGTGCCAGCAGTACAGGGGTTGCGTCTGAAAAACTGTTTTTT. It encodes CASSTGVASEKLFF.

This clonotype occurred many times. This chain joins TRBV5-1 and TRBJ2-1, with TRBD2 identical over 11 bases. The CDR3 length is 15 residues. Losses at the gene ends were 5 bases for V and 4 bases for J; bases not matched to a gene: 5. Germline CDR1 reads SGHRS; CDR2 reads YFSETQ. In DNA, the CDR3 is TGCGCCAGCAGAGAACTAGCGGGAGCTTACAATGAGCAGTTCTTC. It codes for CASRELAGAYNEQFF.

A few counts support this clonotype. V gene TRBV7-8 combines with J gene TRBJ1-3; 9 bases line up with TRBD1. Germline CDR1 SGHVS, CDR2 FQNEAQ. The CDR3 has 15 amino acids. Trimming at V came to 4 bases and at J to 3 bases, leaving 4 bases not matched to a gene. CDR3 loop: CASSWGTGFGNTIYF. CDR3 coding DNA: TGTGCCAGCAGCTGGGGGACAGGGTTTGGAAACACCATATATTTT. Looking up the rest from reference TRBV7-8 and TRBJ1-3 gives the full variable domain: GAGVSQSPRYKVAKRGQDVALRCDPISGHVSLFWYQQALGQGPEFLTYFQNEAQLDKSGLPSDRFFAERPEGSVSTLKIQRTQQEDSAVYLCASSWGTGFGNTIYFGEGSWLTVV.